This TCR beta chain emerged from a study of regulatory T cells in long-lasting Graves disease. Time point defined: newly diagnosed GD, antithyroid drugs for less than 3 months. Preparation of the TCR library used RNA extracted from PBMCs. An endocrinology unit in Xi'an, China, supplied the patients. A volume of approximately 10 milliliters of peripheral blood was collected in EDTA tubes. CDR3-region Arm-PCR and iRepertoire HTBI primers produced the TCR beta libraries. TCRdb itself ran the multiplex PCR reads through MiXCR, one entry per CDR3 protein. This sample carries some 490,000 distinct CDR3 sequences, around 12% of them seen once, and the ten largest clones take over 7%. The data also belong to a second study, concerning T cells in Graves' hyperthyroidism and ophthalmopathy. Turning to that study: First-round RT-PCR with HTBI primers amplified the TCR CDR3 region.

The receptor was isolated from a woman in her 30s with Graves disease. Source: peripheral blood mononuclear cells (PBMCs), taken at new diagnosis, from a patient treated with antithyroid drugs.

This CDR3 is CASSQGRDSLEQYF. The CDR3 region has the DNA TGCGCCAGCAGCCAAGGCCGGGACTCCCTTGAGCAGTACTTC. The chain links TRBV4-3 to TRBJ2-7, with TRBD2 as a possible D gene (6 bases). The CDR3 is 14 residues long. Germline V gene sequence: CDR1 LGHNA, CDR2 YSLEER. The V end was cut by 1 base, the J end by 7 bases, with 14 bases between.